The present TCR beta chain was sequenced within a study of shared T cell receptors in the human thymus. Assay used: immunoSEQ multiplex PCR; TCRdb lists only in-frame clones, some missing. Of about 610,000 clones detected, approximately 88% appear once; the ten largest clones hold 0.0095% to 0.011%. CDR3 length: 18 amino acids. After removal of 0 bases from V and 3 bases from J, the junction contained 11 bases not matched to a gene. Germline loops: CDR1 LGHNT, CDR2 FRNRAP. This sample was also put to use in a study of human thymus T cells.

J is TRBJ2-3 and V is TRBV12-5; 8 positions agree with TRBD2. The sample was thymocytes. This clonotype was obtained from a boy under three years old with a congenital heart defect. CDR3: CASGLVPQREKRTDTQYF. CDR3 nucleotide sequence: TGTGCTAGTGGTTTGGTACCCCAGCGGGAGAAAAGGACAGATACGCAGTATTTT. Full variable domain (missing parts from reference TRBV12-5 and TRBJ2-3): DARVTQTPRHKVTEMGQEVTMRCQPILGHNTVFWYRQTMMQGLELLAYFRNRAPLDDSGMPKDRFSAEMPDATLATLKIQPSEPRDSAVYFCASGLVPQREKRTDTQYFGPGTRLTVL.